This record looks at one TCR beta chain sequence and its context. Its antigen is as yet unknown. Germline loops: CDR1 SGHTA, CDR2 FQGNSA. This CDR3 contains 16 residues. V lost 1 base, J lost 3 bases, and 7 bases stayed unmatched. Measured with immunoSEQ multiplex PCR; TCRdb has only the in-frame clones, and not every one. Among more than 140,000 clones listed, about 81% were seen once. This sample stems from a study of PD-1 blockade in classical Hodgkin lymphoma. Study-wide background: The patients were dosed with nivolumab 3 mg/kg, infused intravenously every 2 weeks.

All patients experienced relapse after autologous stem cell transplantation, and brentuximab vedotin exposure was variable. Broader study findings: Individuals initiating nivolumab under 1 year after ASCT were excluded. A significant rise in TCR diversity by C4D1 was seen for CD4+ but not CD8+ cells.

The receptor comes from a human donor with classical Hodgkin lymphoma. This rearrangement joins TRBV7-2 to TRBJ2-3; 7 nucleotides match TRBD2. Sequenced here: peripheral blood mononuclear cells (PBMCs), sampled before the second cycle of nivolumab. The CDR3: CASSLGGGRPTDTQYF. The DNA of the CDR3 is TGTGCCAGCAGCTTAGGGGGCGGGAGACCGACAGATACGCAGTATTTT.